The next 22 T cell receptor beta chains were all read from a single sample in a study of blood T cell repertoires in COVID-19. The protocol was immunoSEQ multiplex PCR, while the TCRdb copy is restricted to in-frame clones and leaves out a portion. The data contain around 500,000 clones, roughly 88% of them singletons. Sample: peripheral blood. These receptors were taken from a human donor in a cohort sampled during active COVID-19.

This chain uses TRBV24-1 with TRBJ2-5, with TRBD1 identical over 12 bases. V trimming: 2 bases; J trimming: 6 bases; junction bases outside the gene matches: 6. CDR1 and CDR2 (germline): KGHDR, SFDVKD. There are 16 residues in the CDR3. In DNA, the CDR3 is TGTGCCACCAGTGATTCCGGGACAGGGGGCGAGAAGACCCAGTACTTC. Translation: CATSDSGTGGEKTQYF.

CDR3 loop: CSVRRTGEGSEQYF. In DNA form, the CDR3 reads TGCAGCGTACGTCGGACAGGGGAGGGTAGCGAGCAGTACTTC. J is TRBJ2-7 and V is TRBV29-1; TRBD1 aligns across 9 bases. Losses at the gene ends were 6 bases for V and 6 bases for J; bases not matched to a gene: 12. This CDR3 region has 14 residues. Germline-derived CDR1 and CDR2 are SQVTM and ANQGSEA.

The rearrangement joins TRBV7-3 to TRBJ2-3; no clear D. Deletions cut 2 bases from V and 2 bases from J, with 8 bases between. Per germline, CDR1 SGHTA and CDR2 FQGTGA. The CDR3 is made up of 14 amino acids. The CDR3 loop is CASSLGTNTDTQYF. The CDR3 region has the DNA TGTGCCAGCAGCTTAGGCACAAACACAGATACGCAGTATTTT.

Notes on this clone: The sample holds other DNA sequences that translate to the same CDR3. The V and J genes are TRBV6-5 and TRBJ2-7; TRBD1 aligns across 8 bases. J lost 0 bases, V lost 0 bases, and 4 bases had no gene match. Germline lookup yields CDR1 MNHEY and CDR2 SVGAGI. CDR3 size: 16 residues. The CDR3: CASSYSRQGSSYEQYF. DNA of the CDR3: TGTGCCAGCAGTTACTCTCGACAGGGGAGCTCCTACGAGCAGTACTTC.

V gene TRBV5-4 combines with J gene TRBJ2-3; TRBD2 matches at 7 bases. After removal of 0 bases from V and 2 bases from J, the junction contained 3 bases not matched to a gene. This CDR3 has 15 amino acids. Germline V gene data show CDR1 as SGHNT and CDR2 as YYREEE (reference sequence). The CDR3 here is CASSLGGRHTDTQYF. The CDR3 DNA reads TGTGCCAGCAGCTTGGGCGGGAGACACACAGATACGCAGTATTTT.

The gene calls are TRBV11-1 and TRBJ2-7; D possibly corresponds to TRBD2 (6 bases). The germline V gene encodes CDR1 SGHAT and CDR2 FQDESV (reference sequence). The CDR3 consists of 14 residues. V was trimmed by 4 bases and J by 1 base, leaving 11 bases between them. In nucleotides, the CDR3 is TGTGCCAGCAGCTCGACCGGGACTTCCTACGAGCAGTACTTC. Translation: CASSSTGTSYEQYF.

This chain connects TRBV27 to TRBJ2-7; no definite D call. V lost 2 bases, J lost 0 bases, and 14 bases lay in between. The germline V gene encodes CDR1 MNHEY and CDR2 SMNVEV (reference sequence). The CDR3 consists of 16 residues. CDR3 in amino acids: CASSLNRHLSSYEQYF. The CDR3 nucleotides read TGTGCCAGCAGTTTAAACCGACATCTGAGCTCCTACGAGCAGTACTTC.

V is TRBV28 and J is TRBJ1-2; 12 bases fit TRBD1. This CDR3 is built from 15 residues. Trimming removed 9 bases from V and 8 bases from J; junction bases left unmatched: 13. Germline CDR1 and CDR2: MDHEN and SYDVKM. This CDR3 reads CASYRGTGGWEGYTF. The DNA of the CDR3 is TGTGCCAGTTATCGCGGGACAGGGGGCTGGGAAGGCTACACCTTC.

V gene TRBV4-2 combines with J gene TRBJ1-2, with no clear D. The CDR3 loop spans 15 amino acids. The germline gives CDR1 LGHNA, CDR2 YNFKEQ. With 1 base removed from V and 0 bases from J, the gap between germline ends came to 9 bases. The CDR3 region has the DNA TGTGCCAGCAGCCAAGGCGGGCCAACTAACTATGGCTACACCTTC. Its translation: CASSQGGPTNYGYTF.

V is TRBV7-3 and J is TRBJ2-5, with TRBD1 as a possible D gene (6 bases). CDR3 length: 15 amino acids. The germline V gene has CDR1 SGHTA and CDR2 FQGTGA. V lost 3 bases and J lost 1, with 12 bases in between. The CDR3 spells CASSFFQGPQETQYF. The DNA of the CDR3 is TGTGCCAGCAGCTTCTTTCAGGGGCCCCAAGAGACCCAGTACTTC.

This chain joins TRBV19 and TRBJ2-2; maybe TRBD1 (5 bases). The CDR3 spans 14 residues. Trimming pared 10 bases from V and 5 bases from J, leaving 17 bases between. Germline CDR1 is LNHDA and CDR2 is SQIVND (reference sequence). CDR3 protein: CATQIREGTGELFF. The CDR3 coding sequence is TGTGCCACCCAGATCAGGGAAGGGACCGGGGAGCTGTTTTTT. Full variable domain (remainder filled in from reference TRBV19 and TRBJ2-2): DGGITQSPKYLFRKEGQNVTLSCEQNLNHDAMYWYRQDPGQGLRLIYYSQIVNDFQKGDIAEGYSVSREKKESFPLTVTSAQKNPTAFYLCATQIREGTGELFFGEGSRLTVL.

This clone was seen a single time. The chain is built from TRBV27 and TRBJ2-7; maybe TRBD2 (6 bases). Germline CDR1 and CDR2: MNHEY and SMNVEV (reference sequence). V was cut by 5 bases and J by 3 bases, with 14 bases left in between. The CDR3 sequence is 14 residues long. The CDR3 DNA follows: TGTGCCAGCAGTGGGGGACTTCTAAACTACGAGCAGTACTTC. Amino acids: CASSGGLLNYEQYF.

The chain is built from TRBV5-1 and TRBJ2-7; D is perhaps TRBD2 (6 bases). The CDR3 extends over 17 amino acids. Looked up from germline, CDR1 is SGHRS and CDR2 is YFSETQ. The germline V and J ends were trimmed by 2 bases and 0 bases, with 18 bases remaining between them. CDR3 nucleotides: TGCGCCAGCAGCTTAACCTCGGGAGATTTGAGCTCCTACGAGCAGTACTTC. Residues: CASSLTSGDLSSYEQYF.

Here the CDR3 reads CASSPDRVGEQFF. The CDR3 bases are TGTGCCAGCAGCCCCGACAGGGTAGGCGAGCAGTTCTTC. This sequence joins TRBV11-2 and TRBJ2-1, with TRBD1 matching 7 bases. J was trimmed by 10 bases and V by 5 bases; bases with no gene match: 8. The CDR3 has 13 residues. Germline V gene sequence: CDR1 SGHAT, CDR2 FQNNGV. The full variable domain, rest sourced from reference TRBV11-2 and TRBJ2-1, is EAGVAQSPRYKIIEKRQSVAFWCNPISGHATLYWYQQILGQGPKLLIQFQNNGVVDDSQLPKDRFSAERLKGVDSTLKIQPAKLEDSAVYLCASSPDRVGEQFFGPGTRLTVL.

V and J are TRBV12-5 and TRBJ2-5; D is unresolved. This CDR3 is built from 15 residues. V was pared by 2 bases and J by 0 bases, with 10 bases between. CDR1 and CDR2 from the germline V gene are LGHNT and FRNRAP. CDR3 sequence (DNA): TGTGCTAGTGGTTTGCCCACACCAGACCAAGAGACCCAGTACTTC. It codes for CASGLPTPDQETQYF.

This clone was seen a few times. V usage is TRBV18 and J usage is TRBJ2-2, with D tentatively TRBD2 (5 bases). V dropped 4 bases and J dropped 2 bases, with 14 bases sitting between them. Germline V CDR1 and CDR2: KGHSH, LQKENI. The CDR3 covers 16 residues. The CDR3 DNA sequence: TGTGCCAGCTCACGCGAGAGGGTCAGAAACACCGGGGAGCTGTTTTTT. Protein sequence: CASSRERVRNTGELFF.

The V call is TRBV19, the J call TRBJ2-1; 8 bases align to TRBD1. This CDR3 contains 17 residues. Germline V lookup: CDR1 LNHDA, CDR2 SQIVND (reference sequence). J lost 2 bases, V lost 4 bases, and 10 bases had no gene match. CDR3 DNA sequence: TGTGCCAGTAGTAAATCTAGGACAGGGAAACCCTACAATGAGCAGTTCTTC. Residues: CASSKSRTGKPYNEQFF.

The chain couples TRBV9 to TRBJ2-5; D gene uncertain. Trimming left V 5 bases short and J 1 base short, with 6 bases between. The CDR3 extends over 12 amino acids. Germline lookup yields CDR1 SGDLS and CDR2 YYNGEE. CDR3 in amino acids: CASSRVQETQYF. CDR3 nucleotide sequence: TGTGCCAGCAGTAGAGTCCAAGAGACCCAGTACTTC.

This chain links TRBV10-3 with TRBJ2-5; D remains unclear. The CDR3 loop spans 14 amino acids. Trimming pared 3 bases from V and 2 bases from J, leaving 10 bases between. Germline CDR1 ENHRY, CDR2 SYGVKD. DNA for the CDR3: TGTGCCATCAGTGATGAGGTCGTTCAAGAGACCCAGTACTTC. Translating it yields CAISDEVVQETQYF.

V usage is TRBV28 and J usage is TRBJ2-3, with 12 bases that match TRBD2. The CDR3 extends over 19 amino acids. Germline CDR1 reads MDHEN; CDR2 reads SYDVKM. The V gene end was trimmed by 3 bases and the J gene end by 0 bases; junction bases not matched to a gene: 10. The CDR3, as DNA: TGTGCCAGCAGTTTCTCGACTAGCGGGAGTATCGGGAGCACAGATACGCAGTATTTT. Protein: CASSFSTSGSIGSTDTQYF. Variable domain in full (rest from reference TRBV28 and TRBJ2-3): DVKVTQSSRYLVKRTGEKVFLECVQDMDHENMFWYRQDPGLGLRLIYFSYDVKMKEKGDIPEGYSVSREKKERFSLILESASTNQTSMYLCASSFSTSGSIGSTDTQYFGPGTRLTVL.

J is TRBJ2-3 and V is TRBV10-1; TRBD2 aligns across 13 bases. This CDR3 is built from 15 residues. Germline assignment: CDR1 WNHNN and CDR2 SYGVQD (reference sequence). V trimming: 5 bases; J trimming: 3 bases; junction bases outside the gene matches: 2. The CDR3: CASSKGLAGTDTQYF. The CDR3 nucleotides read TGCGCCAGCAGTAAGGGACTAGCGGGAACAGATACGCAGTATTTT.

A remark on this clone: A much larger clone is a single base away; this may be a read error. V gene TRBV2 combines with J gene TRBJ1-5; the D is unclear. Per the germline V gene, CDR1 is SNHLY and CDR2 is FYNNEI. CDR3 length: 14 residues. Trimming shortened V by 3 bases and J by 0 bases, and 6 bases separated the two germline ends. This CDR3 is CASSDSYSNQPQHF. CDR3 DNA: TGTGCCAGCAGTGACAGTTATAGCAATCAGCCCCAGCATTTT.